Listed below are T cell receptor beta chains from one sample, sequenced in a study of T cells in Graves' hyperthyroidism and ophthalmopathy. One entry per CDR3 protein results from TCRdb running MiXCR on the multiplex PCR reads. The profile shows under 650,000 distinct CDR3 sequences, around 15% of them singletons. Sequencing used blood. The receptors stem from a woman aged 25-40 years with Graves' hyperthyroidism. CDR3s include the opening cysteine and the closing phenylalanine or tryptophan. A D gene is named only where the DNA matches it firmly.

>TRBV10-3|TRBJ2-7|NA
CAITRNFRDEQYF
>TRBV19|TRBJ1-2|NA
CASSTTVIPNYGYTF
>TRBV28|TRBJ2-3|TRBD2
CASSAGTRASDTQYF
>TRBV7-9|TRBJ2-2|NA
CASSLSTEELFF
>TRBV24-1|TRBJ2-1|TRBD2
CATSDLLDRGWLAGGGEQFF
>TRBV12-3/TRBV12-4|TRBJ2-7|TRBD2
CASSLWGLNYEQYF
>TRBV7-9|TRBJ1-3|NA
CASSLVGSGNTIYF
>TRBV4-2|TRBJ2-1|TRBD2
CASSQDPAGRNEQFF
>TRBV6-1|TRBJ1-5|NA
CASSLQTGIQPQHF
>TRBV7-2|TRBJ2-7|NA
CASRKSTGTLLPYEQYF
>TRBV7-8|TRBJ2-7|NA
CASSAVLRDGSYEQYF
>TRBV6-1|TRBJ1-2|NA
CASSRQAIGSYGYTF
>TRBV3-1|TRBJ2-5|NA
CASSRRGGEETQYF